The 7 T cell receptor beta chains reported below all come from one sample, sequenced in a study of identical twins. In TCRdb, the 5' RACE reads were re-called with MiXCR into one record per CDR3 protein. The repertoire holds 500,000 or so distinct CDR3 sequences, with 12% to 15% as singletons. These data are also associated with another study on yellow fever vaccine responses in identical twins.

Sequenced material: CD4+ T cells sorted from blood. Receptors originate from a woman aged 18-29 years in good health.

CDR3 DNA: TGTGCCAGCAGCTTAGTCACTATCCAGGTTGAGCAGTTCTTC. Its protein product is CASSLVTIQVEQFF. V gene TRBV7-8 combines with J gene TRBJ2-1; unclear D gene. The germline CDR1 and CDR2 sequences are SGHVS and FQNEAQ. The CDR3 length is 14 residues. V gave up 1 base and J gave up 9 bases, with 13 bases separating them.

The chain links TRBV6-1 to TRBJ1-1; D is undetermined. Trimming pared 1 base from V and 5 bases from J, leaving 8 bases between. The CDR3 extends over 13 amino acids. CDR1 MNHNS and CDR2 SASEGT come from the germline V gene. Here the CDR3 DNA reads TGTGCCAGCAGTGAAGTCCCGGAAACTGAAGCTTTCTTT. Translated, it gives CASSEVPETEAFF.

This sequence joins TRBV7-8 and TRBJ2-2, with 10 bases matching TRBD2. Germline values: CDR1 SGHVS, CDR2 FQNEAQ. J was trimmed by 5 bases and V by 6 bases; bases with no gene match: 12. CDR3 size: 17 residues. CDR3 in DNA: TGTGCCAGCAGAAATGATACGACTAGCGGGTTGACCGGGGAGCTGTTTTTT. Translation gives CASRNDTTSGLTGELFF.

The chain couples TRBV7-3 to TRBJ2-1; 9 nucleotides match TRBD1. The CDR3 contains 14 residues. Trimming took 2 bases from V and 5 from J; bases not matched to a gene: 1. Looked up from germline, CDR1 is SGHTA and CDR2 is FQGTGA. The CDR3 loop is CASSLGDRDNEQFF. In DNA, the CDR3 is TGTGCCAGCAGCTTAGGGGACAGGGACAATGAGCAGTTCTTC.

This clonotype showed up just a few times. The rearrangement links TRBV20-1 to TRBJ1-4; D uncertain. Trimming took 2 bases from V and 5 from J, leaving 3 bases between them. The CDR3 has 11 amino acids. Germline-derived CDR1 and CDR2 are DFQATT and SNEGSKA (reference sequence). In nucleotides, the CDR3 is TGCAGTGCTAGAACAAATGAAAAACTGTTTTTT. Amino acid sequence: CSARTNEKLFF.

The V and J genes are TRBV5-1 and TRBJ2-1; D is unresolved. V was shortened by 2 bases and J by 0 bases, with 12 bases between the two germline ends. Germline lookup yields CDR1 SGHRS and CDR2 YFSETQ. The CDR3 contains 16 residues. The CDR3 is CASSLYDSSSYNEQFF. The CDR3 DNA sequence: TGCGCCAGCAGCTTATACGACTCTAGCTCCTACAATGAGCAGTTCTTC.

This clonotype came up a few times. V gene TRBV4-2 combines with J gene TRBJ2-1; 11 bases line up with TRBD2. Germline values: CDR1 LGHNA, CDR2 YNFKEQ. V shed 3 bases and J 6 bases; nucleotides not matched to a gene: 13. There are 18 residues in the CDR3. Here the CDR3 reads CASSHRKLLAGVRNEQFF. In DNA, the CDR3 is TGTGCCAGCAGCCACCGAAAGTTACTAGCGGGGGTACGCAATGAGCAGTTCTTC.